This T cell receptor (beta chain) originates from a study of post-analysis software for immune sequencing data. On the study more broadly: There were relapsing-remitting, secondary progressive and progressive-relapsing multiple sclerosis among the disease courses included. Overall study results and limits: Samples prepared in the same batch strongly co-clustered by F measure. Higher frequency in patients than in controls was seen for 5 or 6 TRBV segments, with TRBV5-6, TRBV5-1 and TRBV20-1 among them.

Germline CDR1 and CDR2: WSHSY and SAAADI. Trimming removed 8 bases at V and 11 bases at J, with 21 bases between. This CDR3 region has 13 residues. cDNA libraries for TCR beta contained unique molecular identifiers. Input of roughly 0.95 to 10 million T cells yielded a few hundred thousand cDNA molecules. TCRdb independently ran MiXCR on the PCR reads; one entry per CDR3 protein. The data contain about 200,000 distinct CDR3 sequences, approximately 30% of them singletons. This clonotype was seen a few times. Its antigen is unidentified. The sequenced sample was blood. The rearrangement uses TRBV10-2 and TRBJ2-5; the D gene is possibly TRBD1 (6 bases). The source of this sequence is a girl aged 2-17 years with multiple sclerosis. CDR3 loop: CASRPPGVVEQYF. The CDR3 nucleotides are TGCGCCAGCCGTCCCCCAGGGGTGGTTGAGCAGTACTTC.